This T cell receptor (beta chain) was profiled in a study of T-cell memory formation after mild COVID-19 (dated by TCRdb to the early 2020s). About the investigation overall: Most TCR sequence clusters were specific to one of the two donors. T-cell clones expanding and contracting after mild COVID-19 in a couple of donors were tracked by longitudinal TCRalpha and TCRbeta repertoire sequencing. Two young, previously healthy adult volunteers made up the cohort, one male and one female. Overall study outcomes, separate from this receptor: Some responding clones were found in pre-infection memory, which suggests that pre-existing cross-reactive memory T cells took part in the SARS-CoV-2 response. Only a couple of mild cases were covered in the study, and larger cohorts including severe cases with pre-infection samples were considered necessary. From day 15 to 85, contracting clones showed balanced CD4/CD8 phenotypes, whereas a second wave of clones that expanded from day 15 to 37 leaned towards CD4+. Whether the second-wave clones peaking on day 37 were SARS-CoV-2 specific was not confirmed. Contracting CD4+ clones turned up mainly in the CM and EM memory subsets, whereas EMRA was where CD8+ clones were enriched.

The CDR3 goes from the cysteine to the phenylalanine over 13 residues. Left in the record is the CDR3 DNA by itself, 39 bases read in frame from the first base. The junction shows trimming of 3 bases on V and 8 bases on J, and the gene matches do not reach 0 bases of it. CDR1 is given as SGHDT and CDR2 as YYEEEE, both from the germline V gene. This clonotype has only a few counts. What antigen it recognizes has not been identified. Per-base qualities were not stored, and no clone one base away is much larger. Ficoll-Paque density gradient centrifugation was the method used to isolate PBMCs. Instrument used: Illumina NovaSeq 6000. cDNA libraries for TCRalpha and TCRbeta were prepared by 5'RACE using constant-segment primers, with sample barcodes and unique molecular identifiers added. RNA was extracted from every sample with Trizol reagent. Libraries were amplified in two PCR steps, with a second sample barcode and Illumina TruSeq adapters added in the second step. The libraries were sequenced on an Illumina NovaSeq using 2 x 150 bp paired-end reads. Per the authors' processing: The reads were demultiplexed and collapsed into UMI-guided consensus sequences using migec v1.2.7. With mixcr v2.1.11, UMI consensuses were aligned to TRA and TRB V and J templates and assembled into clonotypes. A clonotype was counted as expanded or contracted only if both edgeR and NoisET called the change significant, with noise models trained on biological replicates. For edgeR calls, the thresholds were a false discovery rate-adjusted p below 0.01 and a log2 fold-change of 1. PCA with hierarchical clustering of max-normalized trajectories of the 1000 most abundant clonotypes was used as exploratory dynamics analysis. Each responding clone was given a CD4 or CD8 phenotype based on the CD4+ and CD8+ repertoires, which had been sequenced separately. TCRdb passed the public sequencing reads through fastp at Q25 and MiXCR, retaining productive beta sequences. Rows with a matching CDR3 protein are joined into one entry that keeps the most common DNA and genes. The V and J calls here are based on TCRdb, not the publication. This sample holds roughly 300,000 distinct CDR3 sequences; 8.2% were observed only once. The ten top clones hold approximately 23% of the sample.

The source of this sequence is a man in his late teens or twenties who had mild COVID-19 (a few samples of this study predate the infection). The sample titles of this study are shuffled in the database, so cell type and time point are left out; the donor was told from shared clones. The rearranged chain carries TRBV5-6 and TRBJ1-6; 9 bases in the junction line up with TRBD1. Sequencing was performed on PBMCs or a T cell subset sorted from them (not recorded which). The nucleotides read TGTGCCAGCAGCTGGGACAGGGATTCACCCCTCCACTTT. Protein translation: CASSWDRDSPLHF.